This paragraph covers one T cell receptor (beta chain) sequence. Its specificity is not known. Trimming took 7 bases from V and 3 from J; bases not matched to a gene: 2. Germline V gene lookup returns CDR1 SQVTM and CDR2 ANQGSEA. The CDR3 runs 12 residues. This entry belongs to a study of T cell responses to AZD1222 COVID-19 vaccine. General study results and limits: Reports say nearly half of spike-specific TCRs go after unmutated variant regions.

The data were produced by immunoSEQ multiplex PCR, yet TCRdb's version contains in-frame clones alone and is incomplete. Of 100,000 to 150,000 clones listed, over 75% are singletons. The chain joins TRBV29-1 to TRBJ1-2; 10 nucleotides agree with TRBD1. The sample was peripheral blood, taken 28 days after the second dose of the MenACWY control vaccine. The sequence was collected from an adult who received the MenACWY meningococcal vaccine as a control. The CDR3 loop reads CSEGQGHYGYTF. In nucleotides, the CDR3 is TGCAGCGAGGGACAGGGGCACTATGGCTACACCTTC.